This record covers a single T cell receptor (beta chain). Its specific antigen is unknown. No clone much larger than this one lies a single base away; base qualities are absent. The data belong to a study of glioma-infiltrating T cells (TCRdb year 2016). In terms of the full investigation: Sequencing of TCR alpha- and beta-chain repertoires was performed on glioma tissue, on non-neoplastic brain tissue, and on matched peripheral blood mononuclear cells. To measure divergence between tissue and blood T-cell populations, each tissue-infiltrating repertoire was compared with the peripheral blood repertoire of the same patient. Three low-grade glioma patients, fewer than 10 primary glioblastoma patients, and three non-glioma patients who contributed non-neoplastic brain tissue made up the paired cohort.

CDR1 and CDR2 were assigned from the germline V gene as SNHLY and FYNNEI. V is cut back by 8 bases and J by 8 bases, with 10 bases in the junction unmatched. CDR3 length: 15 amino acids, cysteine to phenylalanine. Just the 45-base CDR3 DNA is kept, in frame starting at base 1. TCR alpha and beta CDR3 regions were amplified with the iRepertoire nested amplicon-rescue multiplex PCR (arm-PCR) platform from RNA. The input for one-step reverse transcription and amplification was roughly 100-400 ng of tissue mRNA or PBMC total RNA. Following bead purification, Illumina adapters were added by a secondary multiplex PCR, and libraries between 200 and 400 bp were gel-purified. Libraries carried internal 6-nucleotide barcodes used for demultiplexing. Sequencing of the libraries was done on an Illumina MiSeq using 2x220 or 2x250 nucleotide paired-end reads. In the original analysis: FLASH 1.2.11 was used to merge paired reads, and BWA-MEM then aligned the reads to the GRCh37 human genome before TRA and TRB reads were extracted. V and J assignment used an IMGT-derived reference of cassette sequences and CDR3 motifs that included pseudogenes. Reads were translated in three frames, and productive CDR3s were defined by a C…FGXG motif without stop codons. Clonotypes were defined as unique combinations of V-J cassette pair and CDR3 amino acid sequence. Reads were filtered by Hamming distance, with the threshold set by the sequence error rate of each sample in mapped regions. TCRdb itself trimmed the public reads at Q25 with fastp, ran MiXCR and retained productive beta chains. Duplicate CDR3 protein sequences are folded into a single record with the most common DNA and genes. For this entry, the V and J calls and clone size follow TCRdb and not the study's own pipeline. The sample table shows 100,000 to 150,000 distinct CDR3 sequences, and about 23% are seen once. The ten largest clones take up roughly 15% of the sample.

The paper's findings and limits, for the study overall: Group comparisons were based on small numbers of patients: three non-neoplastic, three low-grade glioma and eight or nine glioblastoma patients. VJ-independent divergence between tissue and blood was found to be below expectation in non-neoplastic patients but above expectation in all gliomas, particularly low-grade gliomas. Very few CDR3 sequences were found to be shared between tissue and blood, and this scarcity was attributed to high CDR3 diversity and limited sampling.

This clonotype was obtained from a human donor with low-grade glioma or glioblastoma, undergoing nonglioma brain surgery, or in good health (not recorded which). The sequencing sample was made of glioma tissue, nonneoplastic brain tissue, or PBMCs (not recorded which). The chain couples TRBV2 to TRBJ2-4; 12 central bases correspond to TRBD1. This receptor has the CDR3 CASVSGTGGGDIQYF. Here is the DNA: TGTGCCAGCGTCTCCGGGACAGGGGGCGGAGACATTCAGTACTTC. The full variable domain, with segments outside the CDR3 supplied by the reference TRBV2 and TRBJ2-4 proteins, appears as EPEVTQTPSHQVTQMGQEVILRCVPISNHLYFYWYRQILGQKVEFLVSFYNNEISEKSEIFDDQFSVERPDGSNFTLKIRSTKLEDSAMYFCASVSGTGGGDIQYFGAGTRLSVL.